Each of the 9 T cell receptor beta chains below was sequenced from the same sample in a study of blood T cells in healthy people across ages. A second PCR, run for about 7 to 11 cycles, used a sample-barcoded 5' primer plus a J-beta primer mix. TCRdb independently ran MiXCR on the 5' RACE reads; one entry per CDR3 protein. Among nearly 1 million distinct CDR3 sequences, roughly 51% were seen once, and the ten largest hold about a fifth. Input material: blood. The receptors stem from an older woman in good health.

The V gene is TRBV20-1, the J gene TRBJ2-1; D unresolved. The CDR3 runs 14 residues. Between the trimmed V and J ends, which lost 6 bases and 4 bases, there was a span of 16 bases. Germline values: CDR1 DFQATT, CDR2 SNEGSKA (reference sequence). As DNA, the CDR3 is TGCAGTGCCCCGCCTAGGGTTGGATACAATGAGCAGTTCTTC. Translation: CSAPPRVGYNEQFF.

V and J are TRBV4-1 and TRBJ2-1; D not resolved. The V gene lost 2 bases and the J gene lost 0 bases, with 11 bases spanning the gap. Germline V gene lookup returns CDR1 MGHRA and CDR2 YSYEKL. This CDR3 is built from 16 residues. The CDR3: CASSQSTRSSYNEQFF. The CDR3 coding sequence is TGCGCCAGCAGCCAATCGACAAGGTCCTCCTACAATGAGCAGTTCTTC.

V and J are TRBV29-1 and TRBJ2-7; 9 bases are a match to TRBD1. The CDR3 extends over 14 amino acids. V lost 4 bases and J lost 3; bases outside the gene matches: 7. Germline V gene sequence: CDR1 SQVTM, CDR2 ANQGSEA. CDR3 DNA sequence: TGCAGCGTTGCGGGGACAGGGATCCTCTACGAGCAGTACTTC. Amino acids: CSVAGTGILYEQYF.

The chain recombines TRBV7-6 with TRBJ2-3; 7 bases agree with TRBD2. The junction had 6 bases not matched to a gene; V was cut back by 5 bases and J by 1 base. In germline, CDR1 is SGHVS, CDR2 FNYEAQ. The CDR3 is 15 amino acids. CDR3 nucleotide sequence: TGTGCCAGCAGCCCGGGACTACTGGGCACAGATACGCAGTATTTT. Protein: CASSPGLLGTDTQYF.

This clonotype was seen a handful of times. The chain joins TRBV15 to TRBJ2-1; 13 nucleotides match TRBD2. Germline CDR1 LNHNV, CDR2 YYDKDF (reference sequence). J was trimmed by 9 bases and V by 10 bases; bases with no gene match: 9. The CDR3 length is 14 residues. CDR3 loop: CAIQERLAGGEQFF. In nucleotides, the CDR3 is TGTGCCATACAAGAGAGACTAGCGGGAGGTGAGCAGTTCTTC.

CDR3 protein: CASSHGEAGTSTDTQYF. The CDR3 coding sequence is TGCGCCAGCAGTCATGGAGAAGCGGGTACTAGCACAGATACGCAGTATTTT. The V gene is TRBV4-1, the J gene TRBJ2-3, with a weak D call TRBD2 (6 bases). The CDR3 is 17 amino acids. Trimming pared 6 bases from V and 0 bases from J, leaving 19 bases between. Germline CDR1 is MGHRA and CDR2 is YSYEKL.

V is TRBV20-1 and J is TRBJ1-4; TRBD1 matches 7 bases. This CDR3 region has 17 residues. The J segment lost 3 bases and the V segment lost 0 bases, leaving 10 bases of the junction unmatched. Germline values: CDR1 DFQATT, CDR2 SNEGSKA (reference sequence). Here the CDR3 reads CSARESRQGRANEKLFF. CDR3 nucleotide sequence: TGCAGTGCTAGAGAATCCCGACAGGGTCGGGCTAATGAAAAACTGTTTTTT.

The chain links TRBV7-9 to TRBJ2-3, with TRBD2 identical over 9 bases. CDR3 length equals 15 residues. Germline CDR1 SEHNR, CDR2 FQNEAQ (reference sequence). With V trimmed by 3 bases and J by 5 bases, 6 bases remained unmatched. The CDR3 reads CASSFLAGRVDTQYF. As DNA, the CDR3 is TGTGCCAGCAGCTTCCTAGCGGGGAGGGTAGATACGCAGTATTTT.

The chain carries TRBV27 and TRBJ2-3; no reliable D call. The V gene lost 6 bases and the J gene lost 2 bases, with 12 bases spanning the gap. Per the germline V gene, CDR1 is MNHEY and CDR2 is SMNVEV (reference sequence). The CDR3 runs to 14 residues. The CDR3: CASSPRGNTDTQYF. CDR3 DNA sequence: TGTGCCAGCAGCCCCCGTGGGAACACAGATACGCAGTATTTT.